These 25 T cell receptor beta chains were sequenced from one sample in a study of radiation and T cells in renal cell carcinoma. The time point denotes: baseline pretreatment blood. Documented treatment: 15 Gy SBRT to primary tumor, nephrectomy 4 weeks later. The protocol was immunoSEQ multiplex PCR, while the TCRdb copy is restricted to in-frame clones and leaves out a portion. The sample carries approximately 63,000 clones, approximately 80% recorded once. The sequencing here drew on blood, taken from a patient whose treatment included radiotherapy and nephrectomy. The receptor set was obtained from a man aged 55 to 69 with renal cell carcinoma.

This chain links TRBV6-6 with TRBJ2-5; 9 positions agree with TRBD2. Per the germline V gene, CDR1 is MNHNY and CDR2 is SVGAGI (reference sequence). V was clipped by 2 bases and J by 3 bases; unmatched bases: 7. The CDR3 runs to 16 residues. CDR3 bases: TGTGCCAGCAGTTACCCGGTTAGCGGGGGTAAAGAGACCCAGTACTTC. The encoded protein is CASSYPVSGGKETQYF.

This clone was found a few times. V and J are TRBV30 and TRBJ1-1; D unclear. Germline V gene sequence: CDR1 GTSNPN, CDR2 SVGIG (reference sequence). This CDR3 contains 12 residues. The V gene lost 4 bases and the J gene lost 3 bases, with 9 bases spanning the gap. CDR3 in amino acids: CAWIQKDTEAFF. The CDR3 DNA reads TGTGCCTGGATTCAGAAGGACACTGAAGCTTTCTTT.

This clone was recorded a few times. V and J are TRBV10-1 and TRBJ2-2, with D unresolved. CDR1 is WNHNN, CDR2 SYGVQD, per germline (reference sequence). Between the trimmed V and J ends, which lost 6 bases and 6 bases, there was a span of 11 bases. The length of the CDR3 is 13 residues. The CDR3 bases are TGCGCCAGCAGCCGCTTCAGATCCGGGGAGCTGTTTTTT. Amino acid sequence: CASSRFRSGELFF.

V gene TRBV7-8 combines with J gene TRBJ1-4, with 7 bases identical to TRBD1. V lost 4 bases, J lost 8 bases, and 10 bases stayed unmatched. Germline V gene lookup returns CDR1 SGHVS and CDR2 FQNEAQ. There are 15 residues in the CDR3. The DNA for the CDR3 is TGTGCCAGCAGCTCGGGACAGACCCCCTCGGAAAAACTGTTTTTT. It translates to CASSSGQTPSEKLFF.

The table lists this clone with a count of one. The gene calls are TRBV30 and TRBJ1-4, with D possibly TRBD1 on 6 matching bases. Per the germline V gene, CDR1 is GTSNPN and CDR2 is SVGIG (reference sequence). This CDR3 region has 15 residues. V was trimmed by 0 bases and J by 3 bases, leaving 11 bases between them. The CDR3 sequence: CAWSVSGQPNEKLFF. The CDR3, as DNA: TGTGCCTGGAGTGTATCCGGACAGCCTAATGAAAAACTGTTTTTT.

This chain joins TRBV25-1 and TRBJ2-1; possibly TRBD1 for D (7 bases). V dropped 2 bases and J dropped 4 bases, with 12 bases sitting between them. The CDR3 consists of 15 residues. CDR1 and CDR2 from the germline V gene are MGHDK and SYGVNS. The CDR3 reads CASSEAGQRYNEQFF. For the CDR3, the DNA is TGTGCCAGCAGTGAAGCGGGACAGAGATACAATGAGCAGTTCTTC. The variable domain in full, with the rest retrieved from reference TRBV25-1 and TRBJ2-1, is EADIYQTPRYLVIGTGKKITLECSQTMGHDKMYWYQQDPGMELHLIHYSYGVNSTEKGDLSSESTVSRIRTEHFPLTLESARPSHTSQYLCASSEAGQRYNEQFFGPGTRLTVL.

This chain connects TRBV7-3 to TRBJ2-1, with D perhaps TRBD2 (5 bases). The germline V gene has CDR1 SGHTA and CDR2 FQGTGA. The CDR3 is 14 amino acids. V lost 5 bases and J lost 5, with 13 bases in between. This chain's CDR3 is CASSMNRENNEQFF. In DNA form, the CDR3 reads TGTGCCAGCAGCATGAACCGGGAAAACAATGAGCAGTTCTTC. Using reference TRBV7-3 and TRBJ2-1 for the parts outside the CDR3, the full variable domain is GAGVSQTPSNKVTEKGKYVELRCDPISGHTALYWYRQSLGQGPEFLIYFQGTGAADDSGLPNDRFFAVRPEGSVSTLKIQRTERGDSAVYLCASSMNRENNEQFFGPGTRLTVL.

V gene TRBV7-9 combines with J gene TRBJ1-1, with D perhaps matching TRBD1 (5 bases). Per germline, CDR1 SEHNR and CDR2 FQNEAQ (reference sequence). V was clipped by 2 bases and J by 4 bases, with 11 bases between them. This CDR3 has 14 amino acids. CDR3 residues: CASSLSPGATEAFF. The CDR3 DNA follows: TGTGCCAGCAGCTTATCCCCCGGGGCCACTGAAGCTTTCTTT.

J is TRBJ2-7 and V is TRBV7-2, with TRBD2 identical over 7 bases. The ends lost 5 bases at V and 5 bases at J; junction bases unmatched: 9. Germline V CDR1 and CDR2: SGHTA, FQGNSA. The length of the CDR3 is 14 residues. CDR3 nucleotides: TGTGCCAGCAGCCTAGGAGCGGGATTCCACGAGCAGTACGTC. Protein product: CASSLGAGFHEQYV.

V gene TRBV4-3 combines with J gene TRBJ2-3, with D possibly matching TRBD1 (6 bases). With 0 bases removed from V and 6 bases from J, the gap between germline ends came to 13 bases. This CDR3 spans 15 amino acids. The germline V gene encodes CDR1 LGHNA and CDR2 YSLEER. CDR3 residues: CASSQERWGPDTQYF. The CDR3 coding sequence is TGCGCCAGCAGCCAAGAACGGTGGGGGCCCGATACGCAGTATTTT.

This clone was observed once. The chain employs TRBV5-1 and TRBJ2-3; D unresolved. V gave up 2 bases and J gave up 4 bases, with 20 bases separating them. Germline CDR1 and CDR2: SGHRS and YFSETQ. The CDR3 totals 17 residues. Here the CDR3 reads CASSFLRVDAGSDTQYF. In nucleotides, the CDR3 is TGCGCCAGCAGCTTCCTTAGAGTTGACGCCGGATCAGATACGCAGTATTTT.

V usage is TRBV11-2 and J usage is TRBJ1-1, with D unresolved. CDR3 length: 15 residues. CDR1 is SGHAT, CDR2 FQNNGV, per germline. V gave up 2 bases and J gave up 0 bases, with 10 bases separating them. CDR3 nucleotide sequence: TGTGCCAGCAGCTTACTGGGTTTCATGAACACTGAAGCTTTCTTT. Protein product: CASSLLGFMNTEAFF.

J is TRBJ2-1 and V is TRBV19, with 8 bases fitting TRBD2. CDR3 size: 16 residues. Trimming cost V 0 bases and J 5 bases; bases outside gene matches: 6. Germline V gene lookup returns CDR1 LNHDA and CDR2 SQIVND (reference sequence). The CDR3 reads CASSIESAGAHNEQFF. DNA of the CDR3: TGTGCCAGTAGTATAGAGTCAGCGGGAGCCCACAATGAGCAGTTCTTC.

The rearrangement uses TRBV11-2 and TRBJ1-2; 7 bases align to TRBD1. There are 13 residues in the CDR3. Germline V CDR1 and CDR2: SGHAT, FQNNGV. V dropped 3 bases and J dropped 4; count of bases not matched to a gene: 2. The CDR3 nucleotides are TGTGCCAGCAGCTTGGGACAGTCCTATGGCTACACCTTC. Translated, it gives CASSLGQSYGYTF.

The genes are TRBV28 and TRBJ1-5; D remains ambiguous. The V gene lost 6 bases and the J gene lost 0 bases, with 15 bases spanning the gap. The CDR3 contains 16 residues. Germline CDR1 and CDR2: MDHEN and SYDVKM. The CDR3: CASSPTYSYSNQPQHF. The CDR3 nucleotides read TGTGCCAGCAGCCCGACGTACAGTTATAGCAATCAGCCCCAGCATTTT.

CDR3 in DNA: TGCGCCAGCGGGACAGGGCTTTCCGGGGAGCTGTTTTTT. Translation: CASGTGLSGELFF. The gene calls are TRBV5-1 and TRBJ2-2, with 9 bases lining up with TRBD1. Per the germline V gene, CDR1 is SGHRS and CDR2 is YFSETQ. CDR3 length: 13 amino acids. J was trimmed by 6 bases and V by 7 bases; bases with no gene match: 4. Full variable domain (remainder filled in from reference TRBV5-1 and TRBJ2-2): KAGVTQTPRYLIKTRGQQVTLSCSPISGHRSVSWYQQTPGQGLQFLFEYFSETQRNKGNFPGRFSGRQFSNSRSEMNVSTLELGDSALYLCASGTGLSGELFFGEGSRLTVL.

The chain uses TRBV2 and TRBJ2-1; 12 bases line up with TRBD2. Germline V gene data show CDR1 as SNHLY and CDR2 as FYNNEI. The V gene end was trimmed by 6 bases and the J gene end by 7 bases; junction bases not matched to a gene: 10. This CDR3 has 16 residues. CDR3 region: CASSATSGRLGNEQFF. The DNA of the CDR3 is TGTGCCAGCAGCGCGACTAGCGGGAGACTCGGGAATGAGCAGTTCTTC.

This clone was detected a few times. This rearrangement joins TRBV18 to TRBJ1-5; 7 positions agree with TRBD1. CDR1 is KGHSH, CDR2 LQKENI, per germline. The V and J ends lost 7 bases and 6 bases, in that order; junction bases with no gene match: 6. The CDR3 extends over 13 amino acids. The CDR3 protein is CASCEGAGQPQHF. DNA of the CDR3: TGTGCCAGCTGTGAGGGGGCAGGTCAGCCCCAGCATTTT.

The genes are TRBV15 and TRBJ2-5; D is perhaps TRBD2 (5 bases). The CDR3 consists of 15 residues. Trimming took off 3 bases at V and 2 bases at J, with 13 bases between the two ends. The germline gives CDR1 LNHNV, CDR2 YYDKDF (reference sequence). CDR3 protein: CATSRTSREQETQYF. In nucleotides, the CDR3 is TGTGCCACCAGCAGGACCTCCCGGGAACAAGAGACCCAGTACTTC.

As regards this clone: A clone one base away is much larger, so this may be a read error. The CDR3 loop reads CASGGRGAGYNEQFF. The CDR3 nucleotides are TGTGCCAGCGGCGGACGCGGCGCGGGGTACAATGAGCAGTTCTTC. The genes are TRBV9 and TRBJ2-1, with D possibly being TRBD2 (6 bases). The V and J ends lost 7 bases and 4 bases respectively, with 18 bases between them. CDR3 length: 15 residues. Germline V gene lookup returns CDR1 SGDLS and CDR2 YYNGEE.

V usage is TRBV4-2 and J usage is TRBJ2-1; TRBD2 agrees at 14 bases. The V gene's germline CDR1 is LGHNA and CDR2 YNFKEQ. This CDR3 is 15 amino acids long. With 4 bases clipped from V and 9 bases from J, the junction kept 5 bases outside the gene matches. CDR3 amino acids: CASSLQTSGRGEQFF. The CDR3 DNA is TGTGCCAGCAGCCTACAGACTAGCGGGAGGGGTGAGCAGTTCTTC.

A single count supports this clone. The V gene is TRBV7-2, the J gene TRBJ2-2; D may correspond to TRBD1 or TRBD2 (5 bases each). V lost 2 bases, J lost 7 bases, and 14 bases lay in between. Per the germline V gene, CDR1 is SGHTA and CDR2 is FQGNSA. The CDR3 loop spans 15 amino acids. In nucleotides, the CDR3 is TGTGCCAGCAGCTTATCTGGGGGAGTCGGCGGGGAGCTGTTTTTT. Translating gives CASSLSGGVGGELFF.

The J gene is TRBJ2-7, the V gene TRBV19, with TRBD2 matching over 7 bases. The germline V gene has CDR1 LNHDA and CDR2 SQIVND (reference sequence). The junction had 15 bases not matched to a gene; V was cut back by 10 bases and J by 3 bases. This CDR3 has 15 residues. CDR3 amino acids: CATKPAGEKIYEQYF. CDR3 DNA: TGTGCCACCAAACCGGCGGGGGAGAAGATCTACGAGCAGTACTTC.

This chain uses TRBV29-1 with TRBJ2-2, with a tentative D call TRBD2 (6 bases). Germline V gives CDR1 SQVTM, CDR2 ANQGSEA. The CDR3 runs to 14 residues. V lost 0 bases and J lost 4, with 9 bases in between. In DNA form, the CDR3 reads TGCAGCGTTGAAGATTGGAGGGCCACCGGGGAGCTGTTTTTT. It yields the protein CSVEDWRATGELFF.

The rearrangement joins TRBV19 to TRBJ2-3; D is perhaps TRBD2 (6 bases). The V and J ends lost 3 bases and 6 bases respectively, with 10 bases between them. This CDR3 is 13 amino acids long. The V gene's germline CDR1 is LNHDA and CDR2 SQIVND (reference sequence). Written as DNA, the CDR3 is TGTGCCAGTAGTATTGGGAGGAGTGATACGCAGTATTTT. The encoded protein is CASSIGRSDTQYF.